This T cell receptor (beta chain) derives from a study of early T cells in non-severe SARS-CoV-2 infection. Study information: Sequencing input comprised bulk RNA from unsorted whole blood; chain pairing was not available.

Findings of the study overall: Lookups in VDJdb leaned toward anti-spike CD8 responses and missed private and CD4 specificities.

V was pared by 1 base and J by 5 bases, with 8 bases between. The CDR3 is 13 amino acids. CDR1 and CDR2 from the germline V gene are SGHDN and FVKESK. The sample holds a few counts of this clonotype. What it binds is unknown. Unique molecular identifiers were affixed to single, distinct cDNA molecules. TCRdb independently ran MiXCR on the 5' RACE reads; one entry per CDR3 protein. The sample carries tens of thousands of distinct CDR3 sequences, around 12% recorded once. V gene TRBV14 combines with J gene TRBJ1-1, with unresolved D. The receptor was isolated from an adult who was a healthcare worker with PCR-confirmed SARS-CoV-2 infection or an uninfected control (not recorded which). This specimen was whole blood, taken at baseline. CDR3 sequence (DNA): TGTGCCAGCAGCCAAGTCTCTGGGACTGAAGCTTTCTTT. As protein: CASSQVSGTEAFF.